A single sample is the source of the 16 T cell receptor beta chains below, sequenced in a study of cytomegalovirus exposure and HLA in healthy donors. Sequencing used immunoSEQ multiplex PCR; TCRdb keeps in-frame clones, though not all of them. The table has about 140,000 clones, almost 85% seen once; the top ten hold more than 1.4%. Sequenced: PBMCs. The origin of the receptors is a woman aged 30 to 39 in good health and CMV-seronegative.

The CDR3 region is CATSRDYGRAGELFF. The CDR3, as DNA: TGTGCCACCAGCAGAGATTACGGGAGAGCCGGGGAGCTGTTTTTT. V usage is TRBV15 and J usage is TRBJ2-2; weak D call: TRBD2 (6 bases). V lost 0 bases, J lost 6 bases, and 11 bases lay in between. There are 15 residues in the CDR3. Per germline, CDR1 LNHNV and CDR2 YYDKDF (reference sequence).

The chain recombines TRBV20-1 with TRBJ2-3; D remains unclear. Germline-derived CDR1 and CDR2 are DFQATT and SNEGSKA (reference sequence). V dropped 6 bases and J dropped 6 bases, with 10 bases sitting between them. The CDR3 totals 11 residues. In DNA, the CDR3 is TGCAGTGCCAGCGAATCGGATACGCAGTATTTT. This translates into CSASESDTQYF.

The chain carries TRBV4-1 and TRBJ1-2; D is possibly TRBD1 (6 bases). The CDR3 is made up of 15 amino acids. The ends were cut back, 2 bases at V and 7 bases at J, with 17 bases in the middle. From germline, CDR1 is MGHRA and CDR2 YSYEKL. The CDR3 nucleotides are TGCGCCAGCAGCCAACCTTCGACAGGCAGAGGTGGCTACACCTTC. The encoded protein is CASSQPSTGRGGYTF.

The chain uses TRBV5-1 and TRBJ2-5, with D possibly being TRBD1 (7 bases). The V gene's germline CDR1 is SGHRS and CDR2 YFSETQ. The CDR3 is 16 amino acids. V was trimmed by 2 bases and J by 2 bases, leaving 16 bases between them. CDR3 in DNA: TGCGCCAGCAGCTTCCAATCAGGGGGGCGGCAAGAGACCCAGTACTTC. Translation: CASSFQSGGRQETQYF.

The CDR3 sequence is CASSLLGQGLNTGELFF. The CDR3 DNA sequence: TGCGCCAGCAGCTTGTTGGGACAGGGATTGAACACCGGGGAGCTGTTTTTT. This chain uses TRBV5-1 with TRBJ2-2; 9 nucleotides line up with TRBD1. V lost 1 base to trimming and J lost 1 base; unmatched junction nucleotides: 5. This CDR3 region has 17 residues. The V gene's germline CDR1 is SGHRS and CDR2 YFSETQ.

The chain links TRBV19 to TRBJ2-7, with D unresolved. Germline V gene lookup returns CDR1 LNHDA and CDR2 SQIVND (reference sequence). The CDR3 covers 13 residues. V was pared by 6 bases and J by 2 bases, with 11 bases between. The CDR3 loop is CASSSDGAYEQYF. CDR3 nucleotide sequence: TGTGCCAGTAGCTCTGACGGAGCCTACGAGCAGTACTTC.

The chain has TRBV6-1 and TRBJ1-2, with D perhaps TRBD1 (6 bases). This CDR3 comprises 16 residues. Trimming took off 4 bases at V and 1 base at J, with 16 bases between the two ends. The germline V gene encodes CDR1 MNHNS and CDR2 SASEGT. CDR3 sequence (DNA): TGTGCCAGCAGTGGCGCCGGGACAATAAATAACTATGGCTACACCTTC. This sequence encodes CASSGAGTINNYGYTF.

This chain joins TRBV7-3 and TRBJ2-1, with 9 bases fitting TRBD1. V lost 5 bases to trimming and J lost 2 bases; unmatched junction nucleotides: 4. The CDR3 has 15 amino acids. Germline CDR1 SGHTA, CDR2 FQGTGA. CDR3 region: CASSVGTGTYNEQFF. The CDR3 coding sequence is TGTGCCAGCAGCGTGGGGACAGGGACCTACAATGAGCAGTTCTTC.

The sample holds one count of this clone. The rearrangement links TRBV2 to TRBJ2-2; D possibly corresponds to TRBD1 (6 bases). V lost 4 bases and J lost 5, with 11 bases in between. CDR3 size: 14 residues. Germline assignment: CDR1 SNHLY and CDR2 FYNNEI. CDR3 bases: TGTGCCAGCAGTGTAGGCAGGGGTACCGGGGAGCTGTTTTTT. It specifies CASSVGRGTGELFF.

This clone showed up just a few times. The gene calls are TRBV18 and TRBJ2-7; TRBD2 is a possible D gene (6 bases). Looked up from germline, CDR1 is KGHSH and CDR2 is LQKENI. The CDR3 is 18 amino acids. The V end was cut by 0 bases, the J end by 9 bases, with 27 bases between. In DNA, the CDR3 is TGTGCCAGCTCACCACCGTTTTTTGGTCGTACGGGGGTAGGGACGCAGTACTTC. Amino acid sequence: CASSPPFFGRTGVGTQYF.

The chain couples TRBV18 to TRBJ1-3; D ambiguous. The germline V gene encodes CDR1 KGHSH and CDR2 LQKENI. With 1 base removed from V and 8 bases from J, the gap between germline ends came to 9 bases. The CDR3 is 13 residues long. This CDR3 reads CASSPLVLDTIYF. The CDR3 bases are TGTGCCAGCTCACCACTAGTGCTTGACACCATATATTTT.

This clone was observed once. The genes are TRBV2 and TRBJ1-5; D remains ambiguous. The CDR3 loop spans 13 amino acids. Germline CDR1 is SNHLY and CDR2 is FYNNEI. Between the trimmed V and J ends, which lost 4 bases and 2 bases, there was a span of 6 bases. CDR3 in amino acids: CASSGSGNQPQHF. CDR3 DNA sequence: TGTGCCAGCAGTGGTTCGGGCAATCAGCCCCAGCATTTT.

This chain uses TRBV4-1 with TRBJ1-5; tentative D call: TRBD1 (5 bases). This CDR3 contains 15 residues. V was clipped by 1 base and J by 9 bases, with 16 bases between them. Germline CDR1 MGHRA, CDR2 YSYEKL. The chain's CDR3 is CASSQAHGAGRPQHF. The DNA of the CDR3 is TGCGCCAGCAGCCAAGCGCACGGGGCGGGAAGGCCCCAGCATTTT.

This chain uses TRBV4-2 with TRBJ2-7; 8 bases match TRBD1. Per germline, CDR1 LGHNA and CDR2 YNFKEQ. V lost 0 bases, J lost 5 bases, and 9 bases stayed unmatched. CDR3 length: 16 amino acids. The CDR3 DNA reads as TGTGCCAGCAGCCAAGATCTTCGGACAGGGCCCCACGAGCAGTACTTC. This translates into CASSQDLRTGPHEQYF.

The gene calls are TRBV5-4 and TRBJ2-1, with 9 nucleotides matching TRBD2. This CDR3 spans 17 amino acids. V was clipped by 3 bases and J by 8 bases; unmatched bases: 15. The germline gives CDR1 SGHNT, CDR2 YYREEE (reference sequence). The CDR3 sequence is CASSWRLGGGDGDEQFF. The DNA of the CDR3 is TGTGCCAGCAGCTGGAGGCTGGGCGGGGGGGACGGAGATGAGCAGTTCTTC.

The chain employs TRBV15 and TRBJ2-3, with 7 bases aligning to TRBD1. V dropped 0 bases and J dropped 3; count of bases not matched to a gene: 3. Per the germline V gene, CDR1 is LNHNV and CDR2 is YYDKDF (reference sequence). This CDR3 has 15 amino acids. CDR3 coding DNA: TGTGCCACCAGCAGAGAGGGACAGAAAACAGATACGCAGTATTTT. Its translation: CATSREGQKTDTQYF.